This paragraph reports one T cell receptor beta chain. Which antigen it targets is not known. Base quality data are lacking; no much larger clone is found one base away. The sample is drawn from a study of cytomegalovirus exposure and HLA in healthy donors (TCRdb year 2017). Broadly, across the study: According to an earlier analysis of 550 to 750 of the donors, about 179 million T cells yielded over 90 million unique TCR beta sequences and 276 Gb of sequence data. Roughly 310 gigabases of sequencing data and tens of millions of unique TCR sequences were included in an early release covering about 700 HLA-typed donors. Among the roughly 400 genotyped donors, approximately 77% belonged to the genetic ancestry cluster associated with self-reported Caucasian donors. The study aimed to test whether signatures of past pathogen exposure could be identified by cataloging public T cell receptors. The T cell repertoires of several hundred subjects were profiled by immunosequencing and related to cytomegalovirus serostatus. A separate validation cohort of about 110 different subjects was used in addition to the roughly 720-subject first cohort. High-throughput TCR immunosequencing, statistical association of individual TCRs with disease status, and machine learning were combined to predict cytomegalovirus infection status. In a later analysis, previously published TCR beta repertoires from several hundred donors were re-analyzed and high-resolution HLA genotyping was added so that TCR occurrence patterns could be studied. The later analysis used no new phenotypic data to find candidate immune exposures, relying instead on TCR beta sequences and their occurrence across donors. An earlier analysis of around 580 of the donors used high-throughput TCR beta sequencing to judge whether each TCR beta V gene segment behaved as functional or pseudogenic. Donor age, sex, ethnicity and CMV serostatus were compiled alongside the repertoire data. Genome-wide SNP genotypes for about 65% of the roughly 670 donors were used in a later genetic analysis, which treated that subset as a discovery cohort. All discovery cohort repertoires had been generated on a single sequencing platform. Both class I and class II loci were covered by HLA typing, at four-digit resolution. The number of typed donors differed by locus: about 620-640 for A, B, C, DRB1 and DQB1; some 500 for DQA1; approximately 610 for DPA1; and approximately 450 for DPB1. Because of strong linkage in the cohort, a few DR-DQ haplotypes were treated as single units for association and clustering. Among 300 to 500 genotyped donors of the cohort, an average of roughly 230,000 unique TCR beta nucleotide sequences was sequenced per donor, of which 15% to 20% were non-productive. Findings and caveats that apply to the study as a whole: While some public TCRs were present in many individuals, most TCR sequences turned up only very rarely across donors. A later genetic analysis reported fewer N-insertions in productive TCRs among donors in an Asian-associated ancestry cluster than the roughly 700-donor mean. The cohort was sequenced for TCR beta chains only, and without alpha or paired-chain data the features that could be detected were limited. In a later analysis, most CMV-associated TCR beta chains were found to appear HLA-restricted, with HLA associations seemingly driven largely by CMV exposure. A further reported finding was that TCR beta sequences accurately predicted the HLA-A and HLA-B alleles for most subjects in the first cohort. Broadly in line with IMGT annotations, most TCR beta V segments showed up in productive rearrangements about 87% or about 30% of the time in an earlier analysis of about 500 of the donors. The classifier was reported to diagnose cytomegalovirus status with high specificity and sensitivity in both the original and validation cohorts. The 87-base-pair reads could not distinguish some IMGT-functional V segments, including TRBV6-2 and TRBV6-3, so those segments were excluded. Linkage disequilibrium might explain the correlated functional status among segregating V segments, but an unknown experimental factor could not be excluded. A later analysis found that TCR association rates varied across HLA loci, with DRB1 alleles showing the most associated TCRs and HLA-C alleles the fewest. The only immune exposure information available for the cohort was CMV serostatus. Because HLA typing was unavailable for some donors at each locus, only the typed subset was used in association tests. Presence/absence analyses assumed roughly uniform sequencing depth across donors, an assumption that may not hold. In a later analysis, several top co-occurrence clusters were reported to appear linked to parvovirus B19, influenza, CMV and Epstein-Barr virus. According to the authors, the approach could potentially be generalized to other disease states and immunological phenotypes. Specific HLA alleles were associated with around 18,000 TCR beta sequences at a false discovery rate of 0.05 in a later analysis. In a later genetic analysis, a missense DCLRE1C variant was associated with V-gene and J-gene trimming of TCR beta chains, and the association was replicated in an independent cohort. The earlier analysis of about 600 of the donors excluded around 17 rarely observed V segments, including chromosome 9 orphons, because counts were too low. The sequencing pipeline was judged likely to have produced a cluster of highly shared sequence variants as a technical artifact. A later analysis found that HLA-associated TCR beta chains were more clonally expanded and had lower generation probabilities than equally common non-associated chains. Three of the identified cytomegalovirus-associated TCR beta chains were confirmed in vitro to be specific for cytomegalovirus antigens. Assigning TCR associations to individual alleles was difficult when HLA alleles, especially DR and DQ, strongly co-occurred. The study gave a list of about 160 TCR beta chains associated with cytomegalovirus.

In total, approximately 700 healthy bone marrow donors made up the cohort. At the time of sampling, all cohort members were nominally healthy, though unrecorded immune exposures were likely present. The donor tested CMV seronegative and was one of the 352 seronegative cohort members. Each donor provided a peripheral blood sample, and peripheral blood mononuclear cells were used for TCR beta sequencing. Genomic DNA was extracted from the blood cell samples with the Qiagen DNeasy Blood Extraction Kit. Between the V and J ends, shortened by 2 bases and 3 bases respectively, the junction contains 8 bases. Inclusive of the bounding cysteine and phenylalanine, the CDR3 is 13 residues long. Kept here is only the CDR3 DNA, which spans 39 bases and is read in frame from base 1. In the germline V gene, CDR1 corresponds to SGHTA and CDR2 to FQGNSA. Library preparation was by the immunoSEQ multiplex PCR assay. For the multiplex PCR, a mixture combining 60 forward primers for TCR Vbeta segments and 13 reverse primers for TCR Jbeta segments was used. The CDR3 region of rearranged TCR beta genes was amplified from genomic DNA by a multiplex PCR assay. On the Illumina HiSeq System, the amplified TCR beta libraries were sequenced as 87-base-pair reads. Per the authors' processing: In a later analysis, tens of millions of unique TCR beta chains were counted across the roughly 610 repertoires, and approximately 11 million of these chains were shared by at least two donors. To remove PCR and sequencing errors, raw reads were error-corrected and collapsed into unique sequences using a nearest-neighbor algorithm that merged closely related sequences. Alignment of CDR3 sequences to IMGT reference sequences was used to assign V, D and J gene segments. For a sequence to be retained, a match of at least six nucleotides to both a V gene segment and a J gene segment was required. A rearrangement counted as productive if the CDR3 had no stop codons and remained in frame with V and J, and every other rearrangement counted as non-productive. Following IMGT convention, CDR3 was defined as the stretch from the second conserved V-encoded cysteine to the conserved J-encoded phenylalanine. The earlier analysis of some 540 of the donors excluded any sequence lacking an unambiguous match to a single V gene segment. In an earlier analysis of 587 of the donors, a V segment was called functional when productive rearrangements were above 56.7%, and segregating when the standard deviation between donors exceeded 5%. To diagnose cytomegalovirus status from the catalog of TCR beta chain sequences, a statistical classification framework was built. In a later analysis, V and J genes were assigned by comparing TCR nucleotide sequences against IMGT/GENE-DB human TR gene sequences. Using the TCRdist pipeline, a later analysis assigned CDR3 sequences along with most-parsimonious VDJ recombination scenarios. In a later analysis, each TCR beta chain was defined by its CDR3 amino acid sequence together with its V-gene family, and reads without a unique V-gene family were excluded. A later analysis removed 500 to 600 highly shared, low-generation-probability nucleotide sequences to deal with suspected cross-contamination and a sequencing artifact. In a later analysis, a clonal expansion index was calculated for each public chain from normalized within-repertoire ranks of inferred template counts. In a later analysis, generation probabilities were computed with a VDJ recombination model fitted to out-of-frame rearrangements, and the resulting probabilities were checked against IGoR. In a later analysis, TCR-TCR, TCR-HLA and TCR-CMV co-occurrence was scored with hypergeometric tests, and a repertoire-size bias correction was applied to TCR pairs. A later analysis estimated false discovery rates by permuting HLA or CMV assignments 20 times. In a later analysis, co-occurring TCRs were grouped using DBSCAN, with TCRdist sequence similarity added in when clustering inside HLA-allele-positive subsets. Repertoires with fewer than 30,000 or more than 120,000 public chains were left out of co-occurrence clustering, as were four to six repertoires with anomalous nucleotide sharing. The source is immuneACCESS, and TCRdb retained only in-frame sequences with V and J called. Part of the clones is not carried over; for the studies checked, unresolved V genes explain less than half of this, and the remainder is unexplained. V, J and clone size derive from that table, while D and trimming were established from the DNA sequence. The sample table contains roughly 280,000 clones; only one count was recorded for 65% to 85% of them. The top ten constitute 2% to 2.5% of the sample.

Sequenced input: PBMCs. The sequence is built from TRBV7-2 and TRBJ2-7, and perhaps TRBD2 as D gene, on 5 matching bases. This receptor was taken from a female donor in good health and CMV-seronegative. The sequenced DNA is TGTGCCAGCAGCTTACGAGAGGGCTACGAGCAGTACTTC. This is translated as CASSLREGYEQYF. Full variable domain (CDR3 extended with the reference TRBV7-2 and TRBJ2-7 proteins): GAGVSQSPSNKVTEKGKDVELRCDPISGHTALYWYRQSLGQGLEFLIYFQGNSAPDKSGLPSDRFSAERTGGSVSTLTIQRTQQEDSAVYLCASSLREGYEQYFGPGTRLTVT.